Shown below are 20 T cell receptor beta chains from a single sample sequenced in a study of T cell responses to AZD1222 COVID-19 vaccine. Produced via immunoSEQ multiplex PCR; TCRdb's table is partial and in-frame only. The sample has some 200,000 clones, roughly 90% seen once. The input for sequencing was peripheral blood, taken 28 days after the second AZD1222 dose. These receptors were collected from an adult who received the AZD1222 COVID-19 vaccine.

The rearrangement joins TRBV30 to TRBJ2-7; 8 bases match TRBD1. The CDR3 covers 14 residues. Looked up from germline, CDR1 is GTSNPN and CDR2 is SVGIG (reference sequence). Trimming removed 2 bases from V and 4 bases from J; junction bases left unmatched: 7. The DNA for the CDR3 is TGTGCCTGGAGTAAGGGGACAGGTTCTTACGAGCAGTACTTC. This translates into CAWSKGTGSYEQYF. Full variable domain (remainder filled in from reference TRBV30 and TRBJ2-7): SQTIHQWPATLVQPVGSPLSLECTVEGTSNPNLYWYRQAAGRGLQLLFYSVGIGQISSEVPQNLSASRPQDRQFILSSKKLLLSDSGFYLCAWSKGTGSYEQYFGPGTRLTVT.

The V gene is TRBV19, the J gene TRBJ2-5, with TRBD1 identical over 12 bases. This CDR3 spans 15 amino acids. Unmatched junction bases numbered 5, after V lost 4 bases and J lost 5 bases. The germline V gene has CDR1 LNHDA and CDR2 SQIVND (reference sequence). The CDR3: CASSRGTGGAETQYF. In DNA form, the CDR3 reads TGTGCCAGTAGTAGGGGGACAGGGGGCGCCGAGACCCAGTACTTC. The complete variable domain, with remaining parts taken from reference TRBV19 and TRBJ2-5, reads DGGITQSPKYLFRKEGQNVTLSCEQNLNHDAMYWYRQDPGQGLRLIYYSQIVNDFQKGDIAEGYSVSREKKESFPLTVTSAQKNPTAFYLCASSRGTGGAETQYFGPGTRLLVL.

V usage is TRBV7-9 and J usage is TRBJ1-1; 7 bases agree with TRBD1. V lost 1 base to trimming and J lost 4 bases; unmatched junction nucleotides: 3. The CDR3 has 14 amino acids. Germline CDR1 SEHNR, CDR2 FQNEAQ (reference sequence). The CDR3 is CASSLVNRGTEAFF. The CDR3 nucleotides are TGTGCCAGCAGCTTAGTAAACAGGGGCACTGAAGCTTTCTTT.

The V call is TRBV19, the J call TRBJ1-1; D perhaps matches TRBD1 (6 bases). The V end was cut by 4 bases, the J end by 1 base, with 16 bases between. This CDR3 region has 16 residues. CDR1 is LNHDA and CDR2 is SQIVND in the germline V gene (reference sequence). CDR3 DNA sequence: TGTGCCAGTAGTACCTACAGGGTCGGTAAGAACACTGAAGCTTTCTTT. It encodes CASSTYRVGKNTEAFF. The full variable domain, its missing parts supplied by reference TRBV19 and TRBJ1-1, is DGGITQSPKYLFRKEGQNVTLSCEQNLNHDAMYWYRQDPGQGLRLIYYSQIVNDFQKGDIAEGYSVSREKKESFPLTVTSAQKNPTAFYLCASSTYRVGKNTEAFFGQGTRLTVV.

The J gene is TRBJ2-1, the V gene TRBV19; TRBD1 agrees at 10 bases. This CDR3 is 15 amino acids long. J was trimmed by 9 bases and V by 4 bases; bases with no gene match: 9. Germline V gene lookup returns CDR1 LNHDA and CDR2 SQIVND (reference sequence). CDR3 nucleotides: TGTGCCAGTAGTAAGGAGACAGGGGGCCCTATTGAGCAGTTCTTC. Translation: CASSKETGGPIEQFF.

This chain uses TRBV19 with TRBJ2-5; TRBD2 is a possible D gene (6 bases). This CDR3 region has 15 residues. Trimming stripped 9 bases from V and 4 bases from J, with 21 bases between. Germline V gene lookup returns CDR1 LNHDA and CDR2 SQIVND (reference sequence). CDR3 residues: CASGGWTAEGETQYF. CDR3 in DNA: TGTGCCAGCGGAGGATGGACGGCGGAGGGAGAGACCCAGTACTTC.

The chain uses TRBV7-2 and TRBJ1-3; TRBD1 agrees at 9 bases. The V gene's germline CDR1 is SGHTA and CDR2 FQGNSA. The length of the CDR3 is 16 residues. The trim removed 4 bases at V and 3 bases at J, leaving 7 bases unmatched. Written as DNA, the CDR3 is TGTGCCAGCAGCTCCCGGACAGGGGAAAGTGGAAACACCATATATTTT. It encodes CASSSRTGESGNTIYF.

The chain joins TRBV6-5 to TRBJ1-2, with D unclear. The CDR3 has 12 residues. Trimming pared 0 bases from V and 5 bases from J, leaving 4 bases between. Germline CDR1 reads MNHEY; CDR2 reads SVGAGI. CDR3 nucleotide sequence: TGTGCCAGCAGTTACTCAGGGTATGGCTACACCTTC. This sequence encodes CASSYSGYGYTF.

The chain has TRBV19 and TRBJ2-5; 12 nucleotides agree with TRBD2. The CDR3 length is 14 residues. The V segment lost 7 bases and the J segment 4 bases; nucleotides outside the gene matches: 4. Germline CDR1 reads LNHDA; CDR2 reads SQIVND (reference sequence). The CDR3 nucleotides are TGTGCCAGTATGGCTAGCGGGAGGGGAGAGACCCAGTACTTC. Its protein is CASMASGRGETQYF.

The chain has TRBV19 and TRBJ1-5; D remains unclear. The length of the CDR3 is 16 residues. Trimming took off 4 bases at V and 4 bases at J, with 17 bases between the two ends. CDR1 and CDR2 (germline): LNHDA, SQIVND (reference sequence). The CDR3 here is CASSKESTLSNQPQHF. The CDR3 nucleotides are TGTGCCAGTAGTAAGGAGTCCACGTTGAGTAATCAGCCCCAGCATTTT. Using reference TRBV19 and TRBJ1-5 for the parts outside the CDR3, the full variable domain is DGGITQSPKYLFRKEGQNVTLSCEQNLNHDAMYWYRQDPGQGLRLIYYSQIVNDFQKGDIAEGYSVSREKKESFPLTVTSAQKNPTAFYLCASSKESTLSNQPQHFGDGTRLSIL.

This chain uses TRBV10-3 with TRBJ1-1, with a weak D call TRBD1 (5 bases). Trimming pared 0 bases from V and 2 bases from J, leaving 10 bases between. The CDR3 covers 15 residues. The germline V gene has CDR1 ENHRY and CDR2 SYGVKD. The CDR3 loop is CAISESTQGNTEAFF. CDR3 nucleotides: TGTGCCATCAGTGAGTCGACCCAGGGAAACACTGAAGCTTTCTTT.

The genes are TRBV14 and TRBJ1-1, with D unresolved. V lost 2 bases and J 1 base, leaving 5 bases between the germline ends. The CDR3 runs to 13 residues. Germline CDR1 reads SGHDN; CDR2 reads FVKESK. CDR3 in DNA: TGTGCCAGCAGCCAATGGGGGAACACTGAAGCTTTCTTT. This gives the protein CASSQWGNTEAFF.

The V gene is TRBV29-1, the J gene TRBJ2-7; 13 bases fit TRBD2. CDR3 length: 14 residues. Trimming at V came to 4 bases and at J to 6 bases, leaving 6 bases not matched to a gene. Germline CDR1 SQVTM, CDR2 ANQGSEA. The CDR3 DNA reads as TGCAGCGTTGCCGGACTAGCGGGAGTTGCCGAGCAGTACTTC. Translating gives CSVAGLAGVAEQYF.

The V and J genes are TRBV19 and TRBJ2-1; 10 positions agree with TRBD2. Germline trimming cut 5 bases from V and 2 bases from J; bases unmatched to any gene: 3. Germline V gene data show CDR1 as LNHDA and CDR2 as SQIVND (reference sequence). The CDR3 is 15 residues long. DNA of the CDR3: TGTGCCAGTAGTCCAAGCGGGGGGGCCTACAATGAGCAGTTCTTC. Protein product: CASSPSGGAYNEQFF.

The J gene is TRBJ1-1, the V gene TRBV6-4; the match to TRBD1 covers 8 bases. The CDR3 extends over 13 amino acids. Germline CDR1 reads MRHNA; CDR2 reads SNTAGT. V shed 6 bases and J 5 bases; nucleotides not matched to a gene: 5. The CDR3 DNA is TGTGCCAGCAGCGCGGGACAGGCTACTGAAGCTTTCTTT. Amino acid sequence: CASSAGQATEAFF.

The chain joins TRBV21-1 to TRBJ1-5; TRBD1 is taken as the D call from the table, unchecked against the DNA. TRBV21-1 is a pseudogene locus. The CDR3 loop spans 15 amino acids. CDR3 coding DNA: TGTGCCAGCAGCACCCACAGGGTCTTCAATCAGCCCCAGCATTTT. Its protein product is CASSTHRVFNQPQHF.

This chain connects TRBV10-1 to TRBJ1-3, with D possibly being TRBD1 (6 bases). V was shortened by 6 bases and J by 4 bases, with 10 bases between the two germline ends. The CDR3 sequence is 13 residues long. Germline lookup yields CDR1 WNHNN and CDR2 SYGVQD (reference sequence). DNA of the CDR3: TGCGCCAGCAGCGGGGACATCGGAAACACCATATATTTT. Translating gives CASSGDIGNTIYF.

The chain joins TRBV6-6 to TRBJ2-2, with 11 positions matching TRBD2. Trimming took 6 bases from V and 0 from J; bases not matched to a gene: 9. Germline values: CDR1 MNHNY, CDR2 SVGAGI (reference sequence). The length of the CDR3 is 18 residues. CDR3 loop: CASRREGTSGSNTGELFF. For the CDR3, the DNA is TGTGCCAGCAGACGAGAAGGGACTAGCGGCTCGAACACCGGGGAGCTGTTTTTT.

In its sample, this clone was seen a few times. The chain has TRBV5-4 and TRBJ1-2; 7 bases line up with TRBD1. The CDR3 loop spans 15 amino acids. The germline V gene has CDR1 SGHNT and CDR2 YYREEE (reference sequence). The V gene end was trimmed by 4 bases and the J gene end by 1 base; junction bases not matched to a gene: 7. In nucleotides, the CDR3 is TGTGCCAGCAGCCCCTCGGGACAGATTAACTATGGCTACACCTTC. Protein sequence: CASSPSGQINYGYTF. Supplemented by reference TRBV5-4 and TRBJ1-2, the full variable domain reads ETGVTQSPTHLIKTRGQQVTLRCSSQSGHNTVSWYQQALGQGPQFIFQYYREEENGRGNFPPRFSGLQFPNYSSELNVNALELDDSALYLCASSPSGQINYGYTFGSGTRLTVV.

The chain couples TRBV29-1 to TRBJ2-3, with 9 positions matching TRBD2. CDR1 is SQVTM, CDR2 ANQGSEA, per germline. The CDR3 sequence is 16 residues long. V shed 6 bases, J shed 5 bases, and the junction held 15 bases outside the gene matches. CDR3 in DNA: TGCAGCGTCTACCCTCTAACCGCGGGAGGGGTAGATACGCAGTATTTT. Amino acids: CSVYPLTAGGVDTQYF.